This TCR beta chain stems from a study of CD8 T cells in Susac syndrome. Overall study results and limits: Clonal CD8+ expansion in Susac was highest in TEMRA cells and active patients.

Sequencing of TCR beta, carried out with a high-throughput approach, was applied to CD8+ and CD4+ T cells from the blood. The RNA input was 0.5 to 1 ug, and it was reverse transcribed with random hexamers. The amplification used immunoSEQ multiplex PCR on TCR beta CDR3; it spanned 54 Vbeta and 13 Jbeta. TCRdb called the immunoSEQ multiplex PCR reads again in MiXCR, with one record for every CDR3 protein. The repertoire includes 130,000 or so distinct CDR3 sequences, around 94% of them detected once, and more than 0.25% sits in the top ten. As for this clonotype: The antigen is undetermined.

The TCR sequence derives from a human donor with Susac syndrome. Material: CD8+ T cells from PBMCs.

This chain's CDR3 is CASSLGSSGLNSYEQYF. The CDR3 DNA reads as TGTGCCAGCAGTTTAGGGAGTAGCGGGCTGAACTCCTACGAGCAGTACTTC. The V gene is TRBV27, the J gene TRBJ2-7; 7 bases match TRBD2. V was pared by 2 bases and J by 0 bases, with 10 bases of the junction left unmatched. The CDR3 has 17 residues. Germline V lookup: CDR1 MNHEY, CDR2 SMNVEV (reference sequence).